The 7 T cell receptor beta chains in this list originate from one sample, sequenced in a study of response to subunit inactivated influenza vaccine. TCRdb reanalysed the RT-PCR reads using MiXCR and keeps one entry per CDR3 protein. Here the sample spans about 620,000 distinct CDR3 sequences, over 9.5% being singletons. This specimen consisted of PBMCs from blood, obtained on the day of vaccination. The receptors shown here come from a man between 45 and 60 years old who received an inactivated influenza vaccine.

This clonotype has more than one count but fewer than ten. The V and J genes are TRBV11-2 and TRBJ2-1, with D maybe TRBD1 (5 bases). V gave up 1 base and J gave up 4 bases, with 20 bases separating them. Germline V lookup: CDR1 SGHAT, CDR2 FQNNGV. CDR3 size: 18 residues. The CDR3 DNA reads TGTGCCAGCAGCTTAGGAGCCAGGGCAAAACGTAGATACAATGAGCAGTTCTTC. This encodes CASSLGARAKRRYNEQFF. Filled out from reference TRBV11-2 and TRBJ2-1, the complete variable domain reads EAGVAQSPRYKIIEKRQSVAFWCNPISGHATLYWYQQILGQGPKLLIQFQNNGVVDDSQLPKDRFSAERLKGVDSTLKIQPAKLEDSAVYLCASSLGARAKRRYNEQFFGPGTRLTVL.

This clonotype was counted between two and nine times. The chain employs TRBV9 and TRBJ2-2; TRBD2 agrees at 11 bases. The J segment lost 4 bases and the V segment lost 4 bases, leaving 9 bases of the junction unmatched. CDR3 size: 17 residues. Germline-derived CDR1 and CDR2 are SGDLS and YYNGEE. The chain's CDR3 is CASSPHLAGGITGELFF. The CDR3 DNA sequence: TGTGCCAGCAGCCCCCACCTAGCGGGAGGTATCACCGGGGAGCTGTTTTTT.

In this sample, this clonotype turned up many times. The chain combines TRBV2 with TRBJ1-1; no clear D. Germline V gene data show CDR1 as SNHLY and CDR2 as FYNNEI. V was trimmed by 5 bases and J by 5 bases, leaving 15 bases between them. This CDR3 has 14 amino acids. The DNA for the CDR3 is TGTGCCAGCAGTTCACAGAGGTCGGCAACTGAAGCTTTCTTT. This encodes CASSSQRSATEAFF.

This clonotype has just a few counts. V is TRBV12-3 or TRBV12-4 and J is TRBJ1-6, with a tentative D call TRBD1 (5 bases). The CDR3 is 15 residues long. Trimming left V 5 bases short and J 7 bases short, with 15 bases between. The CDR3 loop reads CASSQDPGVNSPLHF. The CDR3 nucleotides are TGTGCCAGCAGTCAAGACCCGGGGGTAAATTCACCCCTCCACTTT.

Here the CDR3 DNA reads TGTGCCAGCAGCGGAAACTACAATGAGCAGTTCTTC. It codes for CASSGNYNEQFF. The rearrangement links TRBV11-2 to TRBJ2-1; D gene unclear. The germline V gene encodes CDR1 SGHAT and CDR2 FQNNGV. V lost 5 bases, J lost 3 bases, and 5 bases lay in between. The CDR3 is 12 residues long.

This clonotype was recorded at least ten times. This rearrangement joins TRBV5-5 to TRBJ2-5, with D unclear. The CDR3 is made up of 15 amino acids. Germline V gene data show CDR1 as SGHKS and CDR2 as YYEKEE (reference sequence). V lost 2 bases, J lost 5 bases, and 16 bases lay in between. The CDR3 protein is CASSLTGSPAETQYF. In DNA form, the CDR3 reads TGTGCCAGCAGCTTAACGGGCAGCCCGGCGGAGACCCAGTACTTC.

V gene TRBV7-8 combines with J gene TRBJ2-5; perhaps TRBD2 as D (5 bases). The CDR3 runs 11 residues. Trimming cost V 5 bases and J 7 bases, with 8 bases left between them. Germline CDR1 and CDR2: SGHVS and FQNEAQ. This CDR3 reads CASSIRGTQYF. The DNA for the CDR3 is TGTGCCAGCAGCATTCGGGGGACCCAGTACTTC.